These T cell receptor beta chains were read from a single sample in a study of cytomegalovirus exposure and HLA in healthy donors. Sequenced by immunoSEQ multiplex PCR; TCRdb stores in-frame clones only, minus some. In the table there are under 200,000 clones, roughly 82% of which are singletons. What was sequenced was PBMCs. Source of these receptors: a girl aged 10 to 17 in good health and CMV-seropositive. CDR3s include the opening cysteine and the closing phenylalanine or tryptophan. D genes are given only for firm matches. Size values are once, few and many counts, or a class for expanded clones, and some rows have none.

d_gene,j_gene,abundance,v_gene,CDR3aa,CDR3nt
-,TRBJ2-3,few,TRBV5-6,CASSAGTTLSTDTQYF,TGTGCCAGCAGCGCGGGGACCACCCTTAGCACAGATACGCAGTATTTT
TRBD2,TRBJ2-1,-,TRBV9,CASSPGGTDLLAGGYNEQFF,TGTGCCAGCAGCCCAGGTGGGACAGACCTTTTAGCGGGGGGTTACAATGAGCAGTTCTTC
-,TRBJ1-1,-,TRBV18,CASSPRQDKNTEAFF,TGTGCCAGCTCACCACGCCAGGATAAGAACACTGAAGCTTTCTTT
-,TRBJ2-1,few,TRBV5-4,CASSAGQNNEQFF,TGTGCCAGCAGCGCCGGACAGAACAATGAGCAGTTCTTC
TRBD1,TRBJ2-2,once,TRBV25-1,CASRNSPGQGTGELFF,TGTGCCAGCAGGAATTCTCCGGGACAGGGGACCGGGGAGCTGTTTTTT
TRBD2,TRBJ2-2,-,TRBV9,CASSLNPTSSTGELFF,TGTGCCAGCAGCCTCAACCCGACTAGCTCCACCGGGGAGCTGTTTTTT
TRBD1,TRBJ1-2,-,TRBV28,CASSPITPGQGNIGYTF,TGTGCCAGCAGTCCCATTACCCCGGGACAGGGTAATATCGGCTACACCTTC
-,TRBJ2-6,-,TRBV11-2,CASSPTPGHSSGANVLTF,TGTGCCAGCAGCCCGACCCCAGGGCATAGCTCTGGGGCCAACGTCCTGACTTTC
-,TRBJ1-4,-,TRBV2,CASSASEGPGWLFF,TGTGCCAGCAGTGCGTCTGAAGGACCGGGGTGGTTGTTTTTT
-,TRBJ2-2,-,TRBV9,CASTDHLASGELFF,TGTGCCAGCACAGATCACCTAGCGTCCGGGGAGCTGTTTTTT
-,TRBJ2-1,once,TRBV30,CACTGTGRFGEQFF,TGTGCCTGTACCGGGACTGGTCGCTTTGGGGAGCAGTTCTTC
-,TRBJ2-7,once,TRBV10-3,CAISVGGTVLSYEQYF,TGTGCCATCAGTGTTGGGGGGACAGTTCTTTCCTACGAGCAGTACTTC
-,TRBJ1-5,-,TRBV2,CASSEERDSNQPQHF,TGTGCCAGCAGTGAAGAGCGGGATAGCAATCAGCCCCAGCATTTT
-,TRBJ2-3,-,TRBV15,CATSSESSTDTQYF,TGTGCCACCAGCAGCGAGAGCAGCACAGATACGCAGTATTTT
-,TRBJ2-1,-,TRBV7-9,CASSPALQGEQFF,TGTGCCAGCAGCCCTGCACTACAGGGAGAGCAGTTCTTC
TRBD1,TRBJ1-1,-,TRBV10-2,CATLRTGLGNTEAFF,TGCGCCACCCTGAGGACAGGCCTCGGGAACACTGAAGCTTTCTTT
TRBD1,TRBJ1-4,-,TRBV6-5,CASAVTQGVGEKLFF,TGTGCCAGCGCCGTGACCCAGGGGGTCGGTGAAAAACTGTTTTTT
TRBD1,TRBJ1-4,-,TRBV5-1,CASSLNRGHEKLFF,TGCGCCAGCAGCCTCAACAGGGGGCATGAAAAACTGTTTTTT
TRBD2,TRBJ2-2,-,TRBV11-2,CASSSGLAGGRWAGELFF,TGTGCCAGCAGCTCGGGACTAGCGGGGGGGCGGTGGGCCGGGGAGCTGTTTTTT
TRBD2,TRBJ2-1,-,TRBV27,CASSLLGTRTYNEQFF,TGTGCCAGCAGTTTATTGGGGACTAGGACTTACAATGAGCAGTTCTTC
TRBD1,TRBJ1-1,once,TRBV14,CASSSTGGYSEAFF,TGTGCCAGCAGCTCAACAGGGGGATATAGTGAAGCTTTCTTT
-,TRBJ2-3,-,TRBV15,CATSRDRGTDTQYF,TGTGCCACCAGCAGGGACAGAGGCACAGATACGCAGTATTTT
TRBD1,TRBJ1-1,few,TRBV10-1,CASSPTGVSGEAFF,TGCGCCAGCAGCCCTACAGGGGTGTCAGGTGAAGCTTTCTTT
-,TRBJ2-3,-,TRBV10-3,CAISDSRESTDTQYF,TGTGCCATCAGTGACTCCCGGGAAAGCACAGATACGCAGTATTTT
TRBD2,TRBJ2-7,-,TRBV29-1,CSVRLAGSYEQYF,TGCAGCGTGAGACTAGCAGGGTCCTACGAGCAGTACTTC
TRBD2,TRBJ2-1,few,TRBV12-5,CARWGGDNEQFF,TGTGCTAGATGGGGGGGTGACAATGAGCAGTTCTTC
-,TRBJ1-4,-,TRBV7-2,CASSSQATNEKLFF,TGTGCCAGCAGCTCACAGGCAACTAATGAAAAACTGTTTTTT
-,TRBJ1-1,-,TRBV27,CASSWVYEATEAFF,TGTGCCAGCAGTTGGGTCTACGAGGCCACTGAAGCTTTCTTT
TRBD1,TRBJ2-5,-,TRBV9,CASSVLGTGGLEEQYF,TGTGCCAGCAGCGTACTCGGGACAGGGGGCCTTGAAGAGCAGTACTTC
TRBD1,TRBJ1-2,few,TRBV2,CASTQGVLNYGYTF,TGTGCCAGTACTCAGGGGGTACTCAACTATGGCTACACCTTC
TRBD1,TRBJ1-2,-,TRBV28,CASRPFPGGSYGYTF,TGTGCCAGCAGGCCTTTCCCAGGGGGCTCCTATGGCTACACCTTC
-,TRBJ2-1,-,TRBV30,CAWSVNSYNEQFF,TGTGCCTGGAGTGTAAACAGCTACAATGAGCAGTTCTTC
TRBD2,TRBJ2-2,-,TRBV28,CASSHLTSGSPNTGELFF,TGTGCCAGCAGTCACCTGACTAGCGGGTCTCCGAACACCGGGGAGCTGTTTTTT
TRBD1,TRBJ2-7,once,TRBV10-3,CAISVAGTGTYEQYF,TGTGCCATCAGTGTTGCCGGGACAGGGACCTACGAGCAGTACTTC
-,TRBJ2-1,-,TRBV5-6,CASSNILGEDYNEQFF,TGTGCCAGCAGCAATATTCTCGGGGAGGACTACAATGAGCAGTTCTTC
TRBD1,TRBJ1-2,-,TRBV6-5,CASSYRTGGASYGYTF,TGTGCCAGCAGTTACAGGACAGGGGGCGCGAGCTATGGCTACACCTTC
TRBD2,TRBJ2-1,-,TRBV29-1,CSVGGSKYEQFF,TGCAGCGTGGGGGGGAGTAAATATGAGCAGTTCTTC
TRBD2,TRBJ2-5,-,TRBV6-1,CASSEWLAGGPGETQYF,TGTGCCAGCAGTGAATGGCTAGCGGGAGGGCCAGGGGAGACCCAGTACTTC
-,TRBJ2-1,once,TRBV2,CASSPFAGSSYNEQFF,TGTGCCAGCAGCCCCTTTGCGGGGAGCTCCTACAATGAGCAGTTCTTC
TRBD2,TRBJ2-2,-,TRBV29-1,CSVGGGANTGELFF,TGCAGCGTCGGGGGGGGAGCTAACACCGGGGAGCTGTTTTTT
TRBD1,TRBJ1-1,few,TRBV28,CASSTGGGTGAFF,TGTGCCAGCAGTACAGGGGGCGGGACTGGAGCTTTCTTT
-,TRBJ1-3,once,TRBV18,CASSPLQGNTIYF,TGTGCCAGCTCACCCCTACAGGGAAACACCATATATTTT
TRBD1,TRBJ1-5,-,TRBV6-6,CASRQNRGGGSPQHF,TGTGCCAGCAGACAGAACAGGGGCGGCGGTTCGCCCCAGCATTTT
TRBD2,TRBJ2-5,once,TRBV4-3,CASSRSGGRGETQYF,TGCGCCAGCAGCCGTAGCGGGGGGAGGGGAGAGACCCAGTACTTC
TRBD2,TRBJ2-3,-,TRBV30,CAWSAERGGFTDTQYF,TGTGCCTGGAGTGCAGAGCGGGGGGGATTCACAGATACGCAGTATTTT
TRBD1,TRBJ1-1,-,TRBV18,CASSPRGQGATEAFF,TGTGCCAGCTCCCCCAGGGGACAGGGGGCCACTGAAGCTTTCTTT
-,TRBJ1-4,-,TRBV2,CASNRRREKLFF,TGTGCCAGTAACCGGCGGAGGGAAAAACTGTTTTTT
-,TRBJ2-3,-,TRBV13,CASSRTSPDTQYF,TGTGCCAGCAGCAGAACTAGTCCCGATACGCAGTATTTT